This T cell receptor beta chain comes out of a study of blood T cell repertoires in COVID-19 (dated by TCRdb to the early 2020s). As for the study more broadly: The collaborator samples originated in the United States, Italy and Spain and spanned the acute and convalescent phases of COVID-19. Where available, HLA class I and class II types were obtained from metadata supplied by the sample provider rather than from assay-based typing. The samples were drawn from two sources: the first 160 participants of the ongoing ImmuneRACE study, and over 1,000 subjects contributed by 6 global collaborators. The prospective study material was composed of cDNA or gDNA derived from T cells, B-cell-depleted T cells, or PBMCs. Subjects who had been exposed to COVID-19, were actively infected with it, or had recovered from it provided the deeply sampled blood TCRbeta repertoires that made up the dataset. The sample metadata nearly always contained a de-identified subject ID, COVID-19 status, age in years and sex. The repertoires were released in a freely available public database meant as a resource for research on the immune response to SARS-CoV-2. Paper-wide results and their limitations: The quantity of clinical and demographic metadata differed by source and by participant and was supplied without curation.

TCRbeta CDR3 regions were amplified from genomic DNA using the immunoSEQ Assay, a bias-controlled multiplex PCR. For the original study's pipeline: Within the assay, amplification of reference gene primers was used to estimate how many nucleated cells each sample contained. Sequence reads were collapsed and filtered to measure the absolute abundance of every unique TCRbeta CDR3 rearrangement. For each sample, productive Simpson clonality was calculated as the square root of Simpson's diversity index across productive rearrangements. TCRdb stores this immuneACCESS table with in-frame sequences only. Part of the clones is absent; in the studies checked, under half of the shortfall reflects unresolved V genes, and no reason is known for the rest. D and trimming were read from the DNA, whereas the V and J calls and clone size are those reported in that table. For this sample there are roughly 60,000 clones; roughly four fifths appear just once. Approximately 15% of the sample lies in the top ten.

The collaborating institutions used their own protocols to collect whole blood in K2EDTA tubes. For TCRbeta analysis, collaborators shipped samples as frozen whole blood, isolated PBMCs, or DNA extracted from either of those sample types. As regards this clone: What antigen it recognizes has not been identified. No base qualities exist here, and no much larger clone lies one base off it.

Trimming leaves V shorter by 2 bases and J shorter by 0 bases, with the junction holding 2 bases beyond the gene matches. The germline V gene provides CDR1 SGHAT and CDR2 FQNNGV. There are 16 amino acids in the CDR3, from cysteine to phenylalanine inclusive. Of all the DNA, just the CDR3 is kept, 48 bases in frame from base 1. Material: peripheral blood. This TCR was recovered from a man aged 80 or over with acute or convalescent COVID-19. This chain joins TRBV11-2 to TRBJ2-3, and 10 junction bases match TRBD2. The DNA sequence is as follows: TGTGCCAGCAGCTTACCGACTAGCGGGAGCACAGATACGCAGTATTTT. This codes for CASSLPTSGSTDTQYF.